This entry lists 10 T cell receptor beta chains sequenced from one sample in a study of blood T cell repertoires in COVID-19. Sequenced by immunoSEQ multiplex PCR; TCRdb stores in-frame clones only, minus some. The sample holds 150,000 to 200,000 clones, roughly nine tenths seen once. Sequencing was carried out using peripheral blood. These receptors were obtained from a man aged 35 to 55 with acute or convalescent COVID-19.

The J gene is TRBJ2-5, the V gene TRBV3-1 (or the pseudogene TRBV3-2); 13 positions agree with TRBD2. Germline values: CDR1 LGHDT, CDR2 YNNKEL (reference sequence). Trimming removed 7 bases from V and 4 bases from J; junction bases left unmatched: 6. The CDR3 is made up of 15 amino acids. The CDR3 sequence: CASTRLAGGLETQYF. The CDR3 DNA reads as TGTGCCAGCACTCGACTAGCGGGGGGCCTAGAGACCCAGTACTTC.

This clone was counted a few times. The junction and the germline gene differ at one end; a read error may be behind it. The chain joins TRBV7-7 to TRBJ1-3, with TRBD1 matching 7 bases. The CDR3 spans 15 residues. Germline V gives CDR1 SSHAT, CDR2 FNYEAQ (reference sequence). CDR3 in DNA: TGTGCTAGCAGCCCAACAGGGGTTGCTGGAAACACCATATATTTT. Its protein product is CASSPTGVAGNTIYF.

The CDR3 DNA sequence: TGTGCCAGCAGCCCCCCCCGAGCGCATCGCTCCTACGAGCAGTACTTC. This encodes CASSPPRAHRSYEQYF. The rearrangement links TRBV4-2 to TRBJ2-7; D not certain. The V gene's germline CDR1 is LGHNA and CDR2 YNFKEQ. Trimming left V 4 bases short and J 0 bases short, with 16 bases between. The CDR3 contains 16 residues.

The chain employs TRBV27 and TRBJ2-5; TRBD1 might be the D (6 bases). The CDR3 covers 11 residues. Trimming removed 5 bases at V and 7 bases at J, with 8 bases between. Germline V CDR1 and CDR2: MNHEY, SMNVEV (reference sequence). The CDR3 is CASSQGGTQYF. In nucleotides, the CDR3 is TGTGCCAGCAGTCAAGGGGGGACCCAGTACTTC.

The chain is built from TRBV27 and TRBJ2-1; TRBD2 might be the D (5 bases). This CDR3 has 17 amino acids. The germline V and J ends were trimmed by 2 bases and 0 bases, with 14 bases remaining between them. CDR1 MNHEY and CDR2 SMNVEV come from the germline V gene (reference sequence). The chain's CDR3 is CASSLLPLGSSYNEQFF. DNA of the CDR3: TGTGCCAGCAGTTTACTTCCCCTAGGGAGCTCCTACAATGAGCAGTTCTTC.

This sequence joins TRBV4-1 and TRBJ1-1; 8 nucleotides agree with TRBD1. CDR3 length equals 16 residues. V was pared by 2 bases and J by 0 bases, with 5 bases of the junction left unmatched. CDR1 is MGHRA and CDR2 is YSYEKL in the germline V gene. This CDR3 reads CASSQIRTGMNTEAFF. In nucleotides, the CDR3 is TGCGCCAGCAGCCAAATCCGGACAGGGATGAACACTGAAGCTTTCTTT.

The chain has TRBV29-1 and TRBJ1-2; D is ambiguous. CDR3 length: 15 amino acids. Germline V gene data show CDR1 as SQVTM and CDR2 as ANQGSEA. V lost 6 bases, J lost 0 bases, and 17 bases lay in between. The CDR3 coding sequence is TGCAGCGTGGGAGTCGACGAACTTACTAACTATGGCTACACCTTC. It yields the protein CSVGVDELTNYGYTF.

The sample holds one count of this clone. At the DNA level, this CDR3 is encoded by other sequences in the same sample as well. J is TRBJ1-4 and V is TRBV5-1; weak D call: TRBD1 (6 bases). The V and J ends lost 0 bases and 1 base respectively, with 10 bases between them. Germline V gene sequence: CDR1 SGHRS, CDR2 YFSETQ. The CDR3 contains 16 residues. The CDR3 is CASSLGQGLTNEKLFF. The DNA for the CDR3 is TGCGCCAGCAGCTTGGGGCAGGGGCTAACTAATGAAAAACTGTTTTTT.

This CDR3 is CASSLEGLYGYTF. The CDR3 nucleotides are TGTGCCAGCAGCTTGGAGGGGCTGTATGGCTACACCTTC. The rearrangement uses TRBV5-6 and TRBJ1-2; tentatively, D is TRBD1 (5 bases). The CDR3 contains 13 residues. Germline V gene data show CDR1 as SGHDT and CDR2 as YYEEEE. V was trimmed by 0 bases and J by 5 bases, leaving 8 bases between them.

V is TRBV7-2 and J is TRBJ1-2, with no clear D. The germline V and J ends were trimmed by 2 bases and 6 bases, with 19 bases remaining between them. CDR3 length equals 16 residues. The germline V gene has CDR1 SGHTA and CDR2 FQGNSA. The CDR3 loop reads CASSLPLSRATDGYTF. DNA of the CDR3: TGTGCCAGCAGCTTACCGTTAAGTCGAGCAACGGATGGCTACACCTTC.